The clone carrying this T cell receptor (beta chain) showed up many times. No antigen is known for it. These data belong to a study of Graves' ophthalmopathy and Graves' hyperthyroidism. About the study: Peripheral blood collection took place at initial diagnosis, before any treatment. Regarding the study as a whole: The model's ophthalmopathy progression predictions had roughly 69% sensitivity and 72% to 75% specificity. Most thyroid-expanded clonotypes exceeding 0.001 frequency were also found in blood.

The ends were cut back, 6 bases at V and 5 bases at J, with 10 bases in the middle. This CDR3 spans 12 amino acids. Germline CDR1 reads ENHRY; CDR2 reads SYGVKD. Transcripts of RNA were the source for amplifying TCR beta CDR3 regions. Investigators did first-round RT-PCR with HTBI primers, then second-round multiplex PCR. Via MiXCR, TCRdb re-called the multiplex PCR reads, giving one row per CDR3 protein. The data show 300,000 to 400,000 distinct CDR3 sequences, roughly 15% seen once. Material for sequencing was peripheral blood. The TCR comes from an adult woman with stable Graves' hyperthyroidism. The genes are TRBV10-3 and TRBJ1-2; no firm D call. The CDR3 protein is CAISTTEYGYTF. CDR3 in DNA: TGTGCCATCAGCACGACGGAGTATGGCTACACCTTC.